Listed below are T cell receptor beta chains from one sample, sequenced in a study of blood T cell repertoires in COVID-19. The assay was immunoSEQ multiplex PCR, and TCRdb's table has in-frame clones only and misses some. The repertoire holds some 170,000 clones, roughly 89% seen once, with under 15% in the top ten. Source material: peripheral blood. The receptors originated from a woman in her sixties or seventies with COVID-19, enrolled during active disease. The CDR3 runs from the conserved cysteine through the conserved F or W. D genes are given only for firm matches. Size is omitted from some rows. Given values are once, few, many or a class for expanded clones.

D	size	V	J	DNA	CDR3
.	.	TRBV19	TRBJ1-1	TGTGCCAGTAGTATGACACTGGGGGAGGTAGCTTTCTTT	CASSMTLGEVAFF
.	.	TRBV11-3	TRBJ2-3	TGTGCCAGCAGCCCAGGGACTCGCTTAACTTTGGGAGATACGCAGTATTTT	CASSPGTRLTLGDTQYF
TRBD1	.	TRBV2	TRBJ2-7	TGTGCCAGCAGGGATGGGACAGGGAGTATGTACGAGCAGTACTTC	CASRDGTGSMYEQYF
.	.	TRBV9	TRBJ2-1	TGTGCCAGCAGCGTAGTTGGGGAGTCTCCTGAGCAGTTCTTC	CASSVVGESPEQFF
TRBD1	.	TRBV5-1	TRBJ2-7	TGCGCCAGCAGCTACGGGACAGGGTCCTACGAGCAGTACTTC	CASSYGTGSYEQYF
.	few	TRBV25-1	TRBJ1-2	TGTGCCAGCAGTGGGCACGTCTATGGCTACACCTTC	CASSGHVYGYTF
TRBD1	.	TRBV6-5	TRBJ2-7	TGTGCCAGCACCCCGGGACAGGGGAAATTCGAGCAGTACTTC	CASTPGQGKFEQYF
TRBD1	.	TRBV29-1	TRBJ2-1	TGCAGCGTTGTAGAGACAGGGTTATACAATGAGCAGTTCTTC	CSVVETGLYNEQFF
.	.	TRBV5-1	TRBJ1-1	TGCGCCAGCAGCTTTAACATGAACACTGAAGCTTTCTTT	CASSFNMNTEAFF
.	.	TRBV30	TRBJ2-7	TGTGCCTGGAGTGCTACACAGTACGAGCAGTACTTC	CAWSATQYEQYF